This TCR beta chain was recovered during a study of cytomegalovirus exposure and HLA in healthy donors. Study overall: Later analysis reported that the 110 or so validation repertoires shared the platform of the 500 to 850 first-cohort repertoires.

Assay: immunoSEQ multiplex PCR; the TCRdb copy retains only in-frame clones and omits some. The sample has 70,000 to 90,000 clones, roughly 80% seen once. Among the 110 or so subjects of the validation cohort, separate from the approximately 670-subject first cohort, were the donors. This clone was recorded a few times. The antigen remains undetermined. Findings and limits, study-wide: Cytomegalovirus association was listed for roughly 160 TCR beta chains. CMV antigen specificity of a few CMV-associated chains was confirmed in vitro.

The germline V gene encodes CDR1 SGHAT and CDR2 FQNNGV. The trim removed 5 bases at V and 5 bases at J, leaving 14 bases unmatched. CDR3 length equals 16 residues. The origin of this receptor is a man aged 25 to 40 in good health and CMV-seronegative. The sample taken for sequencing was PBMCs. The chain combines TRBV11-2 with TRBJ1-1; 7 nucleotides align to TRBD1. CDR3 sequence reads: CASSLRWGDRETEAFF. The DNA for the CDR3 is TGTGCCAGCAGCCTTAGGTGGGGAGACAGGGAAACTGAAGCTTTCTTT. Full variable domain (missing parts from reference TRBV11-2 and TRBJ1-1): EAGVAQSPRYKIIEKRQSVAFWCNPISGHATLYWYQQILGQGPKLLIQFQNNGVVDDSQLPKDRFSAERLKGVDSTLKIQPAKLEDSAVYLCASSLRWGDRETEAFFGQGTRLTVV.